These T cell receptor beta chains were read from a single sample in a study of esophageal squamous cell carcinoma under preoperative chemotherapy. TCRdb recomputed calls from the PCR reads with MiXCR, one row per CDR3 protein. The data contain over 25,000 distinct CDR3 sequences, under 60% of them singletons. This sample was obtained from a patient given preoperative chemotherapy. Source of these receptors: a human donor with esophageal squamous cell carcinoma. The donor label of this sample is uncertain. Each CDR3 is given with its conserved first and last residue. D genes are given only for firm matches. Clone size is not always given. Where it is, it says once, few, many or a class for expanded clones.

TRBV7-6,once,TRBJ2-5,TRBD2,CAGSWGGVQDTQYF,TGTGCGGGGAGCTGGGGGGGGGTCCAAGATACCCAGTACTTC
TRBV6-1,NA,TRBJ2-3,NA,CASSVQGPSTDTQYF,TGTGCCAGCAGTGTCCAGGGGCCTAGCACAGATACGCAGTATTTT
TRBV27,many,TRBJ2-1,NA,CASSLGRGANYNEQFF,TGTGCCAGCAGTTTAGGTCGGGGGGCTAATTACAATGAGCAGTTCTTC
TRBV6-1,NA,TRBJ2-3,TRBD1,CASSERTGSSSGTQYF,TGTGCCAGCAGTGAAAGGACAGGTTCGTCGTCCGGTACGCAGTATTTT
TRBV12-3/TRBV12-4,many,TRBJ2-7,NA,CASSLERGYNEQYF,TGTGCCAGCAGCCTGGAGAGAGGGTACAATGAGCAGTACTTC
TRBV11-1,NA,TRBJ2-7,TRBD2,CASSSTRRGATDTQYF,TGTGCCAGCAGTTCGACTAGGCGGGGGGCCACAGATACGCAGTACTTC
TRBV11-3,many,TRBJ2-3,NA,CASSTGDGRTDTQYF,TGTGCCAGCAGCACGGGGGACGGCCGCACAGATACGCAGTATTTT
TRBV7-2,NA,TRBJ2-4,TRBD2,CASVSGGGGKDTQYF,TGTGCCAGCGTCTCGGGGGGGGGGGGCAAAGATACTCAGTACTTC
TRBV6-1,many,TRBJ2-2,TRBD1,CASSDGVGTGAGELFF,TGTGCCAGCAGCGATGGGGTCGGGACAGGGGCCGGGGAGCTGTTTTTT
TRBV7-7,NA,TRBJ2-7,TRBD1,CASSFGTGSSYEQYF,TGTGCTAGCAGCTTTGGGACAGGTAGCTCCTACGAGCAGTACTTC
TRBV6-2/TRBV6-3,many,TRBJ2-6,TRBD2,CASSATLAGAPSGANVLTF,TGTGCCAGCAGTGCAACTCTAGCGGGGGCCCCCTCTGGGGCCAACGTCCTGACTTTC